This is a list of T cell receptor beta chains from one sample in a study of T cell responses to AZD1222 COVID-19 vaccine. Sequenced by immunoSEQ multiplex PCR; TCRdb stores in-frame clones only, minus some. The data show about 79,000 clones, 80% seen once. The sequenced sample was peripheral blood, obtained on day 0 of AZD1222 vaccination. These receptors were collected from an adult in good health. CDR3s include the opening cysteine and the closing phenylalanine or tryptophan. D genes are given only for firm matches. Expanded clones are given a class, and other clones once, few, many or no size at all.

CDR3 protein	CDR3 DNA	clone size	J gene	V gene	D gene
CASSQPMNTEAFF	TGTGCCAGCAGCCAACCAATGAACACTGAAGCTTTCTTT	NA	TRBJ1-1	TRBV4-2	NA
CASSRGTGGLEQYF	TGTGCCAGCAGCCGCGGGACAGGGGGACTCGAGCAGTACTTC	NA	TRBJ2-7	TRBV11-2	TRBD1
CASISGSGYEQYF	TGTGCCAGCATCAGCGGGAGTGGCTACGAGCAGTACTTC	NA	TRBJ2-7	TRBV5-5	TRBD2
CASSPMISPDGNTIYF	TGTGCCAGCAGCCCGATGATTTCGCCCGATGGAAACACCATATATTTT	NA	TRBJ1-3	TRBV7-6	NA
CASRLSQGAENQPQHF	TGCGCCAGCCGCTTATCTCAGGGGGCGGAAAATCAGCCCCAGCATTTT	many	TRBJ1-5	TRBV4-1	TRBD1
CASSLGPGTEAFF	TGTGCCAGCAGTTTAGGACCGGGAACTGAAGCTTTCTTT	NA	TRBJ1-1	TRBV12-3/TRBV12-4	NA
CASRPGQGENYGYTF	TGTGCCAGCAGACCGGGACAGGGGGAAAACTATGGCTACACCTTC	NA	TRBJ1-2	TRBV7-9	TRBD1
CASIQGFGYTF	TGTGCCAGCATACAGGGCTTTGGCTACACCTTC	NA	TRBJ1-2	TRBV6-5	NA
CASSPQRPGETQYF	TGTGCCAGCAGTCCTCAGCGCCCGGGAGAGACCCAGTACTTC	once	TRBJ2-5	TRBV2	NA
CASSVTDLTNEKLFF	TGCGCCAGCAGCGTGACAGACCTTACTAATGAAAAACTGTTTTTT	NA	TRBJ1-4	TRBV4-1	NA
CASSPGGVTDTQYF	TGTGCCAGCTCACCTGGGGGGGTCACAGATACGCAGTATTTT	NA	TRBJ2-3	TRBV18	TRBD2
CAWTSKGGPGEQYF	TGTGCCTGGACCTCTAAGGGGGGTCCGGGTGAGCAGTACTTC	NA	TRBJ2-7	TRBV30	NA
CASSVDRVSGNTIYF	TGTGCCAGCTCGGTCGACAGGGTGTCTGGAAACACCATATATTTT	NA	TRBJ1-3	TRBV18	TRBD1
CASTENTEAFF	TGTGCCAGTACCGAGAACACTGAAGCTTTCTTT	NA	TRBJ1-1	TRBV19	NA
CASTEGGSNGYTF	TGTGCCAGCACCGAGGGGGGTAGCAACGGCTACACCTTC	NA	TRBJ1-2	TRBV2	NA
CASSFTGTSFNEQFF	TGTGCCAGCAGCTTTACCGGGACTAGTTTTAATGAGCAGTTCTTC	NA	TRBJ2-1	TRBV7-9	TRBD2
CSVVYLGQGFVETQYF	TGCAGCGTTGTGTATCTGGGACAGGGTTTCGTGGAGACCCAGTACTTC	NA	TRBJ2-5	TRBV29-1	TRBD1
CASRETPIKTGDNEQFF	TGCGCCAGCAGGGAAACCCCAATAAAGACAGGAGACAATGAGCAGTTCTTC	NA	TRBJ2-1	TRBV5-1	NA